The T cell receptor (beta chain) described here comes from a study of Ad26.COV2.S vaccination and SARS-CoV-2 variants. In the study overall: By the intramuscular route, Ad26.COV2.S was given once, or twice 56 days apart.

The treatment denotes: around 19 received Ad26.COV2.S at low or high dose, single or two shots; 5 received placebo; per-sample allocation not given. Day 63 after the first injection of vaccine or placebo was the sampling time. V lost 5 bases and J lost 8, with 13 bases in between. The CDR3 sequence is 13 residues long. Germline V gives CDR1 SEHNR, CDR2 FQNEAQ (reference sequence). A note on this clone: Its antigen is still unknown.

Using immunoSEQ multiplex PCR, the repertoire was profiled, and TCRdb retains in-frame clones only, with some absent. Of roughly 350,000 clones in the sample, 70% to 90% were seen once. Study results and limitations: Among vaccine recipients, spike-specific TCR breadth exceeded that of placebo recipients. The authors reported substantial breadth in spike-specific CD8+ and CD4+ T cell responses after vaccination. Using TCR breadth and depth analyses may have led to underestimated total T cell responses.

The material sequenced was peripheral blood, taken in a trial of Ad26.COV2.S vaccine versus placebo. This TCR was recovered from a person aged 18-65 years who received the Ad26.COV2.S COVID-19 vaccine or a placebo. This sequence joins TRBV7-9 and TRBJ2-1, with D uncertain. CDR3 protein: CASSLLSGHEQFF. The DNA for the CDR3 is TGTGCCAGCAGCCTTCTATCCGGGCATGAGCAGTTCTTC.